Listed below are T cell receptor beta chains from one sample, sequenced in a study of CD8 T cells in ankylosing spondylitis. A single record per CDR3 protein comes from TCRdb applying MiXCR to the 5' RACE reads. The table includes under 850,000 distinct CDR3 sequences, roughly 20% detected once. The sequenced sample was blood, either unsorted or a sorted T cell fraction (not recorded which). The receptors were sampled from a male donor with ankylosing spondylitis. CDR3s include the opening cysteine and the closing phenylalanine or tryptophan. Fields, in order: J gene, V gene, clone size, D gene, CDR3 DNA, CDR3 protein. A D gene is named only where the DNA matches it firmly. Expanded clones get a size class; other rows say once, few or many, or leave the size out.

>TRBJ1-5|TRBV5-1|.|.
TGCGCCAGCAGCCTTGACACCTCGGAGGGACAGCCCCAGCATTTT
CASSLDTSEGQPQHF
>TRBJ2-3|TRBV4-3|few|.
TGCGCCAGCAGCCAAAGCCTTAGCACAGATACGCAGTATTTT
CASSQSLSTDTQYF
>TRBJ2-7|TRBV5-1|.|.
TGCGCCAGCAGCTTGACACAGGTCAGCCCCTACGAGCAGTACTTC
CASSLTQVSPYEQYF
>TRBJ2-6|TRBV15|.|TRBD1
TGTGCCACCAGCAGTCTCCGGGACAGGGTCTCCTCTGGGGCCAACGTCCTGACTTTC
CATSSLRDRVSSGANVLTF
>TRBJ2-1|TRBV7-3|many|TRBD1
TGTGCCAGCAGCTTACGGGGACAGGCCTACAATGAGCAGTTCTTC
CASSLRGQAYNEQFF
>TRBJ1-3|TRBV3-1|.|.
TGTGCCAGCAGTCCCCTCTCTGGAAACACCATATATTTT
CASSPLSGNTIYF
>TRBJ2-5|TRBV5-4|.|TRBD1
TGTGCCAGCAGCTTGGAAGACGCAGGGGGGACCCAGTACTTC
CASSLEDAGGTQYF
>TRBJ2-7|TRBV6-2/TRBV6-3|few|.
TGTGCCAGCAGTTACCCCCCGGGGCAGGGAGAGGAGCAGTACTTC
CASSYPPGQGEEQYF
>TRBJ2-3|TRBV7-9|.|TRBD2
TGTGCCAGCAGCCATCTAGCGGGAGCCACCTGGGATACGCAGTATTTT
CASSHLAGATWDTQYF
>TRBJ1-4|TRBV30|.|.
TGTGCCTGGAGCTCGGACTGGTCTAATGAAAAACTGTTTTTT
CAWSSDWSNEKLFF
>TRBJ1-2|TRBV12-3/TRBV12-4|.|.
TGTGCCAGCAGAACCGACCAGGGTGGCGGTGGAGGCTACACCTTC
CASRTDQGGGGGYTF
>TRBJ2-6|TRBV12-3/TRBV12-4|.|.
TGTGCCAGCAGAGGAACAGGGCCTGGGGCCAACGTCCTGACTTTC
CASRGTGPGANVLTF
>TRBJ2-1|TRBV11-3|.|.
TGTGCCAGCAGGGTTTCGGGACTCCTTTTGGGCAATGAGCAGTTCTTC
CASRVSGLLLGNEQFF
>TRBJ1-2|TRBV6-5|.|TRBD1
TGTGCCAGCAGACAAACAGGGGGCGGCTACACCTTC
CASRQTGGGYTF
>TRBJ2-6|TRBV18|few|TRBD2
TGTGCCAGCTCACCGACGGGAGGGCGATACTCTGGGGCCAACGTCCTGACTTTC
CASSPTGGRYSGANVLTF
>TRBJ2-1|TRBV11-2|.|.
TGTGCCAGCAGCCCCGGCGAGTACGGTGAGCAGTTCTTC
CASSPGEYGEQFF
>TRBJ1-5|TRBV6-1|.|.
TGTGCCAGCAGTGAGGGGCCAACTAGCAATCAGCCCCAGCATTTT
CASSEGPTSNQPQHF
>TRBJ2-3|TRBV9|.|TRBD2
TGTGCCAGCAGCGTAGGGGAGGGAGATACGCAGTATTTT
CASSVGEGDTQYF
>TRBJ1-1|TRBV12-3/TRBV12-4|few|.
TGTGCCAGCAGTTTGCGCCGGGGAGGCAGCCGTCGGAACACTGAAGCTTTCTTT
CASSLRRGGSRRNTEAFF
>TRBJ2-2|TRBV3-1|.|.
TGTGCCAGCAGCAAGGTGGGGGAGCTGTTTTTT
CASSKVGELFF
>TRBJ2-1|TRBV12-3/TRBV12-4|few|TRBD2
TGTGCCAGCAGGATCCCGGGGACTAGCGGGGAGCAGTTCTTC
CASRIPGTSGEQFF
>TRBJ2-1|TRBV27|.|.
TGTGCCAGCAGTTCGTTGACCAGTCATGAGCAGTTCTTC
CASSSLTSHEQFF
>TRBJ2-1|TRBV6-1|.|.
TGTGCCAGCAGCGGCCTCGGATCATACAATGAGCAGTTCTTC
CASSGLGSYNEQFF
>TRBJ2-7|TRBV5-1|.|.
TGCGCCAGCAGCTTGGTCGGAAGGGGTACCTACGAGCAGTACTTC
CASSLVGRGTYEQYF
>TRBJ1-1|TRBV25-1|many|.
TGTGCCAGCAGTGACCCTGGGAGCACTGAAGCTTTCTTT
CASSDPGSTEAFF
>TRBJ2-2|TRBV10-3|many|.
TGTGCCATCAGTGATCTCACCGGGGAGCTGTTTTTT
CAISDLTGELFF
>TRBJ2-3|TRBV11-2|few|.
TGTGCCAGCAGCTTAGCGGGCGGGGATGCAGATACGCAGTATTTT
CASSLAGGDADTQYF
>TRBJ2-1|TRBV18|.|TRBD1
TGTGCCAGCTCACCGGGACAGGGGCATGAGCAGTTCTTC
CASSPGQGHEQFF
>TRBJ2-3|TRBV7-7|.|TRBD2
TGTGCTAGCAGCCCCGGACTAGCGGGGGCCGGAGATACGCAGTATTTT
CASSPGLAGAGDTQYF
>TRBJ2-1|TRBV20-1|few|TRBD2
TGCAGTGCTAGAGATCCAATCCTAGCGGGAGGAATTGAGCAGTTCTTC
CSARDPILAGGIEQFF